This T cell receptor (beta chain) appears in the sequencing data of a study of blood T cell repertoires in COVID-19. This clone has just a few counts. Trimming removed 4 bases from V and 2 bases from J; junction bases left unmatched: 10. The CDR3 runs to 17 residues. CDR1 MNHNS and CDR2 SASEGT come from the germline V gene. Data came from immunoSEQ multiplex PCR; TCRdb stores just in-frame clones and leaves some out. The data show some 500,000 clones, around nine tenths seen once. Assignments of participants to cohorts depended upon their own reported clinical history. The clonotype originates from a woman in her 40s who had recovered from COVID-19. Sequenced sample: PBMCs or T cells enriched from blood (not recorded which). J is TRBJ2-1 and V is TRBV6-1, with 8 bases identical to TRBD1. CDR3 sequence reads: CASSAPGQVRAYNEQFF. Written as DNA, the CDR3 is TGTGCCAGCAGTGCCCCGGGACAGGTCCGGGCCTACAATGAGCAGTTCTTC.